This TCR beta chain was recorded in a study of shared clonotypes between healthy human individuals. Naive CD8 populations comprised CD45RO-negative cells positively selected for CCR7, excluding terminally differentiated effector memory CD45RA+ cells. About this clone itself: Its antigen is unknown.

Methods used by the authors: ImmunoSEQ yielded junction-only sequences lacking quality scores, so filtering differed. The method was immunoSEQ multiplex PCR; TCRdb's version includes in-frame clones alone and lacks a portion of them. D and trimming come from the DNA, and the V and J calls and clone size come from that table. The sample has roughly 2 million clones; approximately 94% are singletons. Whole-study results and caveats: A reduction in generation probabilities was seen for non-shared clonotypes relative to those shared by all four donors.

The CDR3 runs 13 residues. In germline, CDR1 is MNHEY, CDR2 SVGAGI. J lost 7 bases, V lost 4 bases, and 7 bases had no gene match. The material sequenced was naive CD8+ T cells sorted from blood. The J gene is TRBJ2-7, the V gene TRBV6-5, with TRBD1 matching 7 bases. The sequence came from a man younger than 35 in good health. DNA of the CDR3: TGTGCCAGCAGTTGGAACAGGGGCAGGGAGCAGTACTTC. Protein product: CASSWNRGREQYF.